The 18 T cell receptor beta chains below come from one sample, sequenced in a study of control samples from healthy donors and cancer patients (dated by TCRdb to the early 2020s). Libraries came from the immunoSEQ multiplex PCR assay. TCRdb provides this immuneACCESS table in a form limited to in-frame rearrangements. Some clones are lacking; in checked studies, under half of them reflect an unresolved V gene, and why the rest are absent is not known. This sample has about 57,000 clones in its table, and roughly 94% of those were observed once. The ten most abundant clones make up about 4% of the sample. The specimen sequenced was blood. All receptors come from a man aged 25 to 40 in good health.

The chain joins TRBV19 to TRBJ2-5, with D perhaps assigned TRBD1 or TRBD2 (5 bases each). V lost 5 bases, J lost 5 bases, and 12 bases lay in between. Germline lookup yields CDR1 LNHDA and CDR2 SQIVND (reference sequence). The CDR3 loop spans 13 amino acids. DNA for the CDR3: TGTGCCAGTAGTCCCTGGGACGGTGAGACCCAGTACTTC. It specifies CASSPWDGETQYF.

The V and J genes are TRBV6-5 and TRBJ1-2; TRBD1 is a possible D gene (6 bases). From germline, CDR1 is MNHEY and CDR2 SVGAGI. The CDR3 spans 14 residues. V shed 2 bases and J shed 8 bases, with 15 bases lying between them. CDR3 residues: CASSYGGALEGYTF. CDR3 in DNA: TGTGCCAGCAGTTACGGGGGGGCCCTAGAGGGCTACACCTTC.

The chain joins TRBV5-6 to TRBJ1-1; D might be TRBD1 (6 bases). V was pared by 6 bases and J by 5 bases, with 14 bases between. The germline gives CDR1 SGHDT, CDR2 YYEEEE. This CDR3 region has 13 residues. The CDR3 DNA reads TGTGCCAGCACCCGAGGGGGGGGGACTGAAGCTTTCTTT. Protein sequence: CASTRGGGTEAFF.

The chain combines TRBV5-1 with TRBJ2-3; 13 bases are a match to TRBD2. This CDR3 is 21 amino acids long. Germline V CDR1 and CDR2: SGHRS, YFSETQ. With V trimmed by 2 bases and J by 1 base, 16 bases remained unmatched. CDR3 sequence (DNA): TGCGCCAGCAGCTTATCTAAACGACTAGCGGGAGGAGGTATTGGCACAGATACGCAGTATTTT. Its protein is CASSLSKRLAGGGIGTDTQYF. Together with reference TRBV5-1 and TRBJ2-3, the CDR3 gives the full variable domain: KAGVTQTPRYLIKTRGQQVTLSCSPISGHRSVSWYQQTPGQGLQFLFEYFSETQRNKGNFPGRFSGRQFSNSRSEMNVSTLELGDSALYLCASSLSKRLAGGGIGTDTQYFGPGTRLTVL.

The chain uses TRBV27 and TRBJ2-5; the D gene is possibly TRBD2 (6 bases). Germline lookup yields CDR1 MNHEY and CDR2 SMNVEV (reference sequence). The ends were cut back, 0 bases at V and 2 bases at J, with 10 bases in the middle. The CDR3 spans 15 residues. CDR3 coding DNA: TGTGCCAGCAGTTTATCGGAGGGGCTTCAAGAGACCCAGTACTTC. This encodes CASSLSEGLQETQYF.

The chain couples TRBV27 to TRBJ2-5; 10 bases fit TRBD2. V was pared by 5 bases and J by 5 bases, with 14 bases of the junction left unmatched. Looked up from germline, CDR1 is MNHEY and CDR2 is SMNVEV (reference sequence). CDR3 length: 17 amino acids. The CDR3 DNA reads TGTGCCAGCAGTCTGAGGACTAGCGGAGGGGGGTGGGAGACCCAGTACTTC. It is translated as CASSLRTSGGGWETQYF.

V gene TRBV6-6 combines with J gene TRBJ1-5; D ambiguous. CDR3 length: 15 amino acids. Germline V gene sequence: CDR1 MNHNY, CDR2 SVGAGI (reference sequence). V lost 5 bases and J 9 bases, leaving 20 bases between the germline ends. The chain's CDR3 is CASSGLRLIIRPQHF. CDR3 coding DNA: TGTGCCAGCAGTGGACTTCGGCTAATCATTCGGCCCCAGCATTTT.

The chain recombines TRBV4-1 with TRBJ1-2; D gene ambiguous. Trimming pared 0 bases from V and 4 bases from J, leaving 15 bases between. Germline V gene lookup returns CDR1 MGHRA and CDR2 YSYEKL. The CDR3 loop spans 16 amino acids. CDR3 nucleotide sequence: TGCGCCAGCAGCCAAGATCGGCGAGTACATTTCTATGGCTACACCTTC. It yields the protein CASSQDRRVHFYGYTF.

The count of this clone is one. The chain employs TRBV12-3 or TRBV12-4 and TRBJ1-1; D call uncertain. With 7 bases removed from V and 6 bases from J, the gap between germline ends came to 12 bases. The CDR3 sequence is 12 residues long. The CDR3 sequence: CASTGLGAEAFF. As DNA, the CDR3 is TGTGCCAGCACCGGACTGGGCGCTGAAGCTTTCTTT.

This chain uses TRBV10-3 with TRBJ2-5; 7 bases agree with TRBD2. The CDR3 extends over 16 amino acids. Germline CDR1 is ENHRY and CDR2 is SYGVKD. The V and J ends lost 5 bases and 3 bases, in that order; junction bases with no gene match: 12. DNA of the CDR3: TGTGCCATCAGTCAAGGGACTATTGACAATAAAGAGACCCAGTACTTC. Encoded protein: CAISQGTIDNKETQYF.

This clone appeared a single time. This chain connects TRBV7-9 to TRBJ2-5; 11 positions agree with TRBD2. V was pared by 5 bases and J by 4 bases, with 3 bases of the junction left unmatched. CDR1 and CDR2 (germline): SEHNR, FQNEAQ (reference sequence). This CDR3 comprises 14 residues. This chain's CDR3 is CASSRLAGIETQYF. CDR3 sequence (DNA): TGTGCCAGCAGCAGACTAGCGGGGATAGAGACCCAGTACTTC.

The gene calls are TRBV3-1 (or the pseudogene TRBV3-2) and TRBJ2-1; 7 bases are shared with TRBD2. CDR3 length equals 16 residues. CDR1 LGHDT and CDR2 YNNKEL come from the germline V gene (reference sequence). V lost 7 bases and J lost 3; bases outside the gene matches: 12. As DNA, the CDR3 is TGTGCCAGCACCCGTGAAAGCGGGACCGGCTACAATGAGCAGTTCTTC. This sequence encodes CASTRESGTGYNEQFF.

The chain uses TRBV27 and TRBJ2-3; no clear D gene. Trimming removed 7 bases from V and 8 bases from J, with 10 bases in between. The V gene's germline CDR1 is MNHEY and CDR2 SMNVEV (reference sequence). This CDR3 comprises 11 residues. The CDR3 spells CASTNLGTQYF. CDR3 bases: TGTGCCAGCACTAACCTCGGTACGCAGTATTTT.

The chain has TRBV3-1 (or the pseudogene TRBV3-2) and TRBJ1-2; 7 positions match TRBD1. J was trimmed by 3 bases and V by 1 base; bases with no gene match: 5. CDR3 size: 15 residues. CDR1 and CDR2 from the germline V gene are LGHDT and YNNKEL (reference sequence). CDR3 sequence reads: CASSQGTTGDYGYTF. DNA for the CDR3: TGTGCCAGCAGCCAAGGTACCACAGGGGACTATGGCTACACCTTC.

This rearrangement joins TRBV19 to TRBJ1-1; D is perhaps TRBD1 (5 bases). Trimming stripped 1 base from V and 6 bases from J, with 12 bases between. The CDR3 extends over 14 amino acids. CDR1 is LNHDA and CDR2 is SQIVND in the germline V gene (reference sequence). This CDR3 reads CASSIGVRQPEAFF. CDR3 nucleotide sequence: TGTGCCAGTAGTATAGGAGTTCGACAGCCTGAAGCTTTCTTT.

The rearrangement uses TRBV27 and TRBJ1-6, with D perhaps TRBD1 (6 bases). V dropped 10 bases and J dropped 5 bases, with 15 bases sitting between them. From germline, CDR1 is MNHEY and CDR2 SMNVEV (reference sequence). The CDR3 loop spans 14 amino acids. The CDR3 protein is CATLSQGNNSPLHF. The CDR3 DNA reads TGTGCCACACTATCTCAGGGGAATAATTCACCCCTCCACTTT.

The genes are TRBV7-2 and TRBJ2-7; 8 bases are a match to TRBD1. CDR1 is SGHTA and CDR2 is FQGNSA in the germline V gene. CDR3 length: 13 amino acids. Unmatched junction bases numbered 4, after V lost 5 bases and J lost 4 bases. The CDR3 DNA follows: TGTGCCAGCAGCGAAAGACAGGGGTACGAGCAGTACTTC. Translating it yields CASSERQGYEQYF. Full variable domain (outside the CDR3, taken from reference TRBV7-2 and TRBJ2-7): GAGVSQSPSNKVTEKGKDVELRCDPISGHTALYWYRQSLGQGLEFLIYFQGNSAPDKSGLPSDRFSAERTGGSVSTLTIQRTQQEDSAVYLCASSERQGYEQYFGPGTRLTVT.

The CDR3 DNA sequence: TGTGCCACCAGCAGAGACAACTCAAGGCAGTACTTC. It specifies CATSRDNSRQYF. This chain uses TRBV15 with TRBJ2-7; D uncertain. Per the germline V gene, CDR1 is LNHNV and CDR2 is YYDKDF (reference sequence). This CDR3 contains 12 residues. The V gene lost 0 bases and the J gene lost 9 bases, with 9 bases spanning the gap.